This T cell receptor beta chain was found in a study of blood T cell repertoires in COVID-19. CDR3 length: 15 amino acids. V was cut by 5 bases and J by 5 bases, with 17 bases left in between. Germline-derived CDR1 and CDR2 are MDHEN and SYDVKM. Cohort 3 recovery required two negative PCRs, clearance, or symptom resolution. The repertoire was sequenced with immunoSEQ multiplex PCR; TCRdb's copy has only in-frame clones and lacks some. Of 300,000 to 450,000 clones listed, around 87% are singletons. The sample taken for sequencing was PBMCs or T cells enriched from blood (not recorded which). This TCR was sampled from a man younger than 40 who had recovered from COVID-19. The chain links TRBV28 to TRBJ2-3; D unresolved. The CDR3 protein is CASSRTVSGVDTQYF. CDR3 nucleotides: TGTGCCAGCAGTCGAACCGTGTCGGGTGTAGATACGCAGTATTTT.